Listed here are 16 T cell receptor beta chains from one sample, sequenced in a study of sequential checkpoint blockade in melanoma. Repertoires were generated with immunoSEQ multiplex PCR, while TCRdb's copy carries only in-frame clones and drops some. The table includes about 13,000 clones, approximately 76% detected once. Treatment of the sample: randomized to nivolumab then ipilimumab (arm A) or the reverse (arm B). The sequencing used CD8+ T cells sorted from blood (inferred from file names), collected from a patient given nivolumab and ipilimumab in sequence. The receptors were sampled from a human patient with melanoma. Some clones in this sample may be carry-over from other donors' samples.

The V call is TRBV4-3, the J call TRBJ2-6; D possibly corresponds to TRBD1 (6 bases). Germline loops: CDR1 LGHNA, CDR2 YSLEER. V shed 0 bases and J shed 0 bases, with 9 bases lying between them. CDR3 length: 17 amino acids. In DNA form, the CDR3 reads TGCGCCAGCAGCCAAGATCGGGGACACTCTGGGGCCAACGTCCTGACTTTC. Its protein is CASSQDRGHSGANVLTF.

The gene calls are TRBV11-3 and TRBJ2-2; 7 nucleotides match TRBD2. Germline V gene lookup returns CDR1 SGHNT and CDR2 YENEEA. CDR3 size: 15 residues. Trimming took 11 bases from V and 0 from J; bases not matched to a gene: 9. CDR3 nucleotides: TGTGCCGGACGGGGAGGGGCGGCGAACACCGGGGAGCTGTTTTTT. Translation: CAGRGGAANTGELFF.

This clone appeared a single time. The V call is TRBV15, the J call TRBJ2-7; 7 bases are a match to TRBD1. Trimming at V came to 3 bases and at J to 3 bases, leaving 2 bases not matched to a gene. Germline V CDR1 and CDR2: LNHNV, YYDKDF (reference sequence). The CDR3 spans 13 residues. CDR3: CATSRDRYYEQYF. DNA of the CDR3: TGTGCCACCAGCAGGGACAGGTACTACGAGCAGTACTTC.

This clone was recorded a few times. V and J are TRBV4-2 and TRBJ2-7; D possibly corresponds to TRBD1 (5 bases). CDR1 LGHNA and CDR2 YNFKEQ come from the germline V gene. Trimming stripped 0 bases from V and 0 bases from J, with 12 bases between. This CDR3 comprises 16 residues. CDR3 DNA sequence: TGTGCCAGCAGCCAAGAAAAGGGGATGGGCTCCTACGAGCAGTACTTC. It translates to CASSQEKGMGSYEQYF.

The V gene is TRBV11-2, the J gene TRBJ2-5; tentative D call: TRBD1 (6 bases). The germline gives CDR1 SGHAT, CDR2 FQNNGV. The V end was cut by 0 bases, the J end by 0 bases, with 11 bases between. The CDR3 extends over 16 amino acids. The CDR3 protein is CASSLDPGAYQETQYF. The CDR3 DNA reads TGTGCCAGCAGCTTAGATCCAGGGGCCTACCAAGAGACCCAGTACTTC.

The V gene is TRBV6-1, the J gene TRBJ1-5; D is perhaps TRBD1 (6 bases). The V end lost 5 bases, the J end lost 5 bases, and 13 bases lay between the germline ends. This CDR3 has 14 amino acids. Germline CDR1 reads MNHNS; CDR2 reads SASEGT. CDR3: CASSQWTEDQPQHF. CDR3 bases: TGTGCCAGCAGTCAATGGACAGAGGATCAGCCCCAGCATTTT.

This clone has just a few counts. J is TRBJ1-4 and V is TRBV6-1; 7 bases align to TRBD1. CDR1 MNHNS and CDR2 SASEGT come from the germline V gene. This CDR3 spans 15 amino acids. V was clipped by 5 bases and J by 6 bases; unmatched bases: 9. The CDR3 here is CASSFRGGVDEKLFF. CDR3 in DNA: TGTGCCAGCAGTTTTCGAGGGGGCGTTGATGAAAAACTGTTTTTT.

There are a few counts of this clone. The V and J genes are TRBV2 and TRBJ2-6, with a tentative D call TRBD1 (5 bases). The CDR3 totals 15 residues. The V and J ends lost 6 bases and 0 bases respectively, with 9 bases between them. The germline V gene has CDR1 SNHLY and CDR2 FYNNEI. CDR3 nucleotides: TGTGCCAGCAGCGACAGCATCTCTGGGGCCAACGTCCTGACTTTC. Translation: CASSDSISGANVLTF.

CDR3: CASSDPDSRMETQYF. In nucleotides, the CDR3 is TGTGCCAGCAGTGATCCGGACAGTCGAATGGAGACCCAGTACTTC. The chain recombines TRBV2 with TRBJ2-5; a weak D match, TRBD1 (6 bases). This CDR3 has 15 residues. The V end was cut by 3 bases, the J end by 5 bases, with 16 bases between. Germline V gene data show CDR1 as SNHLY and CDR2 as FYNNEI.

This sequence joins TRBV9 and TRBJ2-1, with no clear D. This CDR3 has 15 amino acids. The germline V gene encodes CDR1 SGDLS and CDR2 YYNGEE. Trimming pared 1 base from V and 5 bases from J, leaving 13 bases between. The CDR3 sequence is CASSVSRSTNNEQFF. The CDR3 bases are TGTGCCAGCAGCGTATCCCGGTCCACCAACAATGAGCAGTTCTTC.

This clone has only a few counts. The chain uses TRBV7-9 and TRBJ2-5; 9 nucleotides align to TRBD2. CDR1 and CDR2 (germline): SEHNR, FQNEAQ (reference sequence). With V trimmed by 1 base and J by 5 bases, 11 bases remained unmatched. The CDR3 is made up of 17 amino acids. CDR3 sequence: CASSLEGAGTSRETQYF. The CDR3 bases are TGTGCCAGCAGCTTAGAGGGGGCAGGGACTAGCCGGGAGACCCAGTACTTC.

The chain employs TRBV4-1 and TRBJ1-1; D might be TRBD1 (5 bases). The CDR3 runs 14 residues. Trimming took off 3 bases at V and 0 bases at J, with 8 bases between the two ends. Germline CDR1 MGHRA, CDR2 YSYEKL. DNA for the CDR3: TGCGCCAGCAGCCAGTACAGGTTGAACACTGAAGCTTTCTTT. Amino acid sequence: CASSQYRLNTEAFF.

J is TRBJ2-7 and V is TRBV15, with a possible D match to TRBD1 (6 bases). Trimming cost V 5 bases and J 8 bases, with 16 bases left between them. Germline-derived CDR1 and CDR2 are LNHNV and YYDKDF (reference sequence). CDR3 size: 13 residues. This CDR3 is CATSGRGPGKQYF. DNA for the CDR3: TGTGCCACCAGCGGCAGGGGCCCGGGTAAGCAGTACTTC.

The V gene is TRBV7-6, the J gene TRBJ2-5; TRBD2 matches 7 bases. The germline V gene has CDR1 SGHVS and CDR2 FNYEAQ. The V gene end was trimmed by 5 bases and the J gene end by 5 bases; junction bases not matched to a gene: 11. CDR3 length: 15 residues. The CDR3 region has the DNA TGTGCCAGCAGCCAGCGGGGTGAACGATCGGAGACCCAGTACTTC. This codes for CASSQRGERSETQYF.

This rearrangement joins TRBV4-1 to TRBJ1-1, with D unclear. The CDR3 has 15 amino acids. Germline lookup yields CDR1 MGHRA and CDR2 YSYEKL. V shed 4 bases and J shed 4 bases, with 16 bases lying between them. CDR3 coding DNA: TGCGCCAGCAGCCCAGGACCGGGTCGGGGCACTGAAGCTTTCTTT. Protein sequence: CASSPGPGRGTEAFF.

The rearrangement joins TRBV5-6 to TRBJ1-2; 8 positions match TRBD1. V lost 4 bases to trimming and J lost 4 bases; unmatched junction nucleotides: 3. The CDR3 extends over 13 amino acids. The germline V gene has CDR1 SGHDT and CDR2 YYEEEE. The CDR3 nucleotides read TGTGCCAGCAGCACCGGACAGGGCTATGGCTACACCTTC. Its translation is CASSTGQGYGYTF.